Below are 9 T cell receptor beta chains sequenced from a single sample in a study of graft-versus-host responses after intestinal transplantation. Generated by immunoSEQ multiplex PCR, the TCRdb table keeps only in-frame clones and is missing some. The profile covers almost 70,000 clones, with roughly 92% appearing a single time and less than 8% taken by the ten largest. Sequenced material: bone marrow, taken 700 to 850 days after intestinal transplantation. The receptors shown here come from a human patient who received an intestinal transplant, so some T cells may come from the graft donor.

The CDR3 loop is CASSIFGGQGSEQYF. CDR3 nucleotides: TGTGCCAGTAGTATTTTTGGGGGACAGGGCAGCGAGCAGTACTTC. The chain links TRBV19 to TRBJ2-7; 9 nucleotides match TRBD1. The CDR3 consists of 15 residues. From germline, CDR1 is LNHDA and CDR2 SQIVND (reference sequence). Losses at the gene ends were 3 bases for V and 6 bases for J; bases not matched to a gene: 9. Supplemented by reference TRBV19 and TRBJ2-7, the full variable domain reads DGGITQSPKYLFRKEGQNVTLSCEQNLNHDAMYWYRQDPGQGLRLIYYSQIVNDFQKGDIAEGYSVSREKKESFPLTVTSAQKNPTAFYLCASSIFGGQGSEQYFGPGTRLTVT.

The CDR3 DNA reads TGTGCCAGCAGCTTGGGAATTGCAAGTAACGAAAAACTGTTTTTT. It is translated as CASSLGIASNEKLFF. This rearrangement joins TRBV5-4 to TRBJ1-4; D uncertain. Germline CDR1 is SGHNT and CDR2 is YYREEE (reference sequence). CDR3 size: 15 residues. Trimming removed 0 bases from V and 8 bases from J, with 14 bases in between.

This sequence joins TRBV28 and TRBJ1-6; no reliable D call. CDR3 length: 16 amino acids. CDR1 is MDHEN, CDR2 SYDVKM, per germline. Trimming removed 3 bases from V and 6 bases from J, with 15 bases in between. The CDR3 DNA reads as TGTGCCAGCAGTTTCCTGGCGCCCCTCGGTAATTCACCCCTCCACTTT. Amino acids: CASSFLAPLGNSPLHF.

The CDR3 loop reads CASQPTASEQYF. The CDR3 coding sequence is TGTGCCAGCCAGCCGACCGCTAGCGAGCAGTACTTC. This chain uses TRBV2 with TRBJ2-7; no definite D call. V was pared by 8 bases and J by 6 bases, with 14 bases between. The CDR3 contains 12 residues. Germline V lookup: CDR1 SNHLY, CDR2 FYNNEI.

This clone was seen a single time. The V and J genes are TRBV6-5 and TRBJ1-2; TRBD1 might be the D (5 bases). This CDR3 spans 12 amino acids. The V gene's germline CDR1 is MNHEY and CDR2 SVGAGI. Trimming shortened V by 6 bases and J by 4 bases, and 9 bases separated the two germline ends. The DNA of the CDR3 is TGTGCCAGCAGGGGGGTCGGCTATGGCTACACCTTC. This codes for CASRGVGYGYTF.

The rearrangement joins TRBV6-1 to TRBJ1-2; a weak D match, TRBD1 (6 bases). Trimming removed 2 bases from V and 5 bases from J, with 15 bases in between. CDR3 length: 15 residues. CDR1 MNHNS and CDR2 SASEGT come from the germline V gene. The CDR3 DNA reads TGTGCCAGCAGTGAAAGGGGGGCGCGGAGATATGGCTACACCTTC. Protein sequence: CASSERGARRYGYTF.

The chain combines TRBV30 with TRBJ1-4; D is perhaps TRBD1 (5 bases). Germline CDR1 reads GTSNPN; CDR2 reads SVGIG (reference sequence). The V gene lost 0 bases and the J gene lost 4 bases, with 9 bases spanning the gap. This CDR3 comprises 14 residues. CDR3 amino acids: CAWSVGTSNEKLFF. CDR3 nucleotide sequence: TGTGCCTGGAGTGTTGGGACGAGTAATGAAAAACTGTTTTTT.

V usage is TRBV19 and J usage is TRBJ1-1; D remains ambiguous. Germline lookup yields CDR1 LNHDA and CDR2 SQIVND (reference sequence). Trimming shortened V by 9 bases and J by 3 bases, and 11 bases separated the two germline ends. The CDR3 is 12 amino acids. DNA for the CDR3: TGTGCCAGCTCCTACGGGTACACTGAAGCTTTCTTT. This gives the protein CASSYGYTEAFF.

The chain uses TRBV5-4 and TRBJ2-7; D is unclear. V was pared by 4 bases and J by 2 bases, with 4 bases between. This CDR3 is built from 11 residues. The germline V gene encodes CDR1 SGHNT and CDR2 YYREEE (reference sequence). CDR3 sequence reads: CASSDTYEQYF. In DNA form, the CDR3 reads TGTGCCAGCAGCGATACCTACGAGCAGTACTTC.